The clone carrying this T cell receptor beta chain occurred once. Its matching antigen is unknown. These data come from a study of shared clonotypes between healthy human individuals. Study-level information: In total, the donors were two women and a few men aged 18 to 49.

Libraries were prepared by immunoSEQ multiplex PCR; TCRdb keeps only in-frame clonotypes and omits some of them. The sample lists some 1,400,000 clones, around 95% occurring once. V was trimmed by 3 bases and J by 11 bases, leaving 23 bases between them. This CDR3 spans 16 amino acids. The germline V gene encodes CDR1 MDHEN and CDR2 SYDVKM. General study points: Compared with memory subsets, naive subsets generally had larger estimated richness.

The sequence was collected from a man aged 25 to 40 in good health. The sequenced material came from naive CD4+ T cells sorted from blood. As to subset: CD45RA+ positively selected. This chain uses TRBV28 with TRBJ1-5; D gene ambiguous. CDR3 in amino acids: CASSLRAGSLSAAQHF. DNA for the CDR3: TGTGCCAGCAGTTTGCGGGCCGGTTCTTTATCAGCGGCCCAGCATTTT.